This T cell receptor (beta chain) appears in the sequencing data of a study of breast tumors, draining lymph nodes, adjacent tissues. Study findings and constraints: Tumors had less TCR diversity than lymph nodes, more than nontumor tissue.

The junction had 5 bases not matched to a gene; V was cut back by 5 bases and J by 2 bases. The CDR3 has 14 amino acids. From germline, CDR1 is SGHNT and CDR2 YENEEA. TCRdb used MiXCR to reprocess the multiplex PCR reads, holding one entry per CDR3 protein. The sample has about 200,000 distinct CDR3 sequences; approximately 31% are singletons. This clonotype came up many times. Its antigen is not known. The lymph nodes were axillary draining lymph nodes from breast cancer patients. This sequence joins TRBV11-3 and TRBJ2-7; TRBD2 matches 8 bases. Sequenced: axillary lymph node tissue. The TCR sequence derives from a female donor with breast cancer. Some clones in this sample may be carry-over from other donors' samples. The CDR3 loop is CASSPGGGTYEQYF. The DNA for the CDR3 is TGTGCCAGCAGCCCCGGGGGGGGCACCTACGAGCAGTACTTC.